This T cell receptor (beta chain) was profiled in a study of cytomegalovirus exposure and HLA in healthy donors. The CDR3 extends over 14 amino acids. Germline assignment: CDR1 SNHLY and CDR2 FYNNEI. Unmatched junction bases numbered 2, after V lost 6 bases and J lost 3 bases. Comment on this clone: Its antigen is still unknown.

13 Jbeta primers and 60 Vbeta primers were used for the PCR. Profiled with immunoSEQ multiplex PCR; TCRdb holds only in-frame clones, not every one. The sample lists around 160,000 clones, approximately 88% occurring once. Whole-study findings and limits: Associated with HLA alleles at 0.05 false discovery rate in a later analysis were about 17,000 TCR beta sequences. The listing of 150 to 200 TCR beta chains classed them as cytomegalovirus-associated.

The genes are TRBV2 and TRBJ1-2; 12 bases line up with TRBD1. The receptor comes from a woman aged 18-29 years in good health and CMV-seronegative. Sequenced: PBMCs. CDR3: CASRGTGGDYGYTF. CDR3 nucleotides: TGTGCCAGCAGGGGGACAGGGGGCGACTATGGCTACACCTTC.